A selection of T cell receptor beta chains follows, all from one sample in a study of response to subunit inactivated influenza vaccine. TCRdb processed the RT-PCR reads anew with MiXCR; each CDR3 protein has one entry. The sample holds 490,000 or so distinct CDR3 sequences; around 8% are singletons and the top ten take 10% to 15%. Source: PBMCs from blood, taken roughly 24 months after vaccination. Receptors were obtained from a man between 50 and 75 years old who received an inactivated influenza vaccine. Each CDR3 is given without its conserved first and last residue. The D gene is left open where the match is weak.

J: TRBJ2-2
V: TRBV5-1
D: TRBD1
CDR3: ASSPKAGTGVPGELF

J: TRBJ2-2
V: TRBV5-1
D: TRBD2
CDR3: ASSFGRAATGELF

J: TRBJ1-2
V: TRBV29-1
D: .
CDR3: SVEATGSHYGYT

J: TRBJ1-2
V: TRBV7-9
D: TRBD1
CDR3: ASSLEMTGGDGYT

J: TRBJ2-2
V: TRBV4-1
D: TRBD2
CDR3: ASSQDQRGPPGELF

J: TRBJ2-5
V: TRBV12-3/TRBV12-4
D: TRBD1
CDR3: ASTEGQGAGETQY

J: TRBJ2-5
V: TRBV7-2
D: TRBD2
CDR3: ASSSGLVSETQY

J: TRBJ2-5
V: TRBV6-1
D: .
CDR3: ASSPGVRGGETQY

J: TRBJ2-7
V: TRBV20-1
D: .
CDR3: SASEGENYEQY

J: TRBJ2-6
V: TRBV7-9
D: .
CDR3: ASTIVSGANVLT

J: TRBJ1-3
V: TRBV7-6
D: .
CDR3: ASSSGFSGNTIY

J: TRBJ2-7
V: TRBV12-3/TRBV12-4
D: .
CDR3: ASSMTSNFYEQY

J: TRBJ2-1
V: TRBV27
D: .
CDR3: ASSYDRSYNEQF

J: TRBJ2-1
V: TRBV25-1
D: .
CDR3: ASRSPGTQSYNEQF

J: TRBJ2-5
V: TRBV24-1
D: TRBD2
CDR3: ATSEGGLADTQETQY

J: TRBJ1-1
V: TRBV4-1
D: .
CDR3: ASSQDTRQILSEAF

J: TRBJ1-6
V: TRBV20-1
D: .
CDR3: SALPVTGYRSPLH

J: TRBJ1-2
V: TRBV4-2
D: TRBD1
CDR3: ASSQEQGARNGYT

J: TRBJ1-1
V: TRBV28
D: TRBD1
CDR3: ASRGQGGTEAF

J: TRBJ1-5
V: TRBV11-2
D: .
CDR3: ASSSQTSNQPQH

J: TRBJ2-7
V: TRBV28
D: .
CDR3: ASREQGGIYEQY

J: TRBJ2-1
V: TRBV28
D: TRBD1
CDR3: ASSLETGGSYNEQF

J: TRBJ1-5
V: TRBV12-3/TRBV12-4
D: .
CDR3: ASSFGRSSFLPQH

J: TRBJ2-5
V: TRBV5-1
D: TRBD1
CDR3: ASSLEATGGVQTQY

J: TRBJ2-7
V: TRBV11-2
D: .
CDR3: ASSPVQGRYEQY

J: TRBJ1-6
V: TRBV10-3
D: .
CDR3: AISDPGSNSPLH

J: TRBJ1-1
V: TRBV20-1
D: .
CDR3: SAKEAGENTEAF

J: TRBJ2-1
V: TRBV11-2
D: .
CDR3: ASSLVWGNNEQF

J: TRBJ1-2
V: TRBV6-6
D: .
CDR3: ATSQTIYGYT

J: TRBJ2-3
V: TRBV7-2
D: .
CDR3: ASSSLGGVGDTQY

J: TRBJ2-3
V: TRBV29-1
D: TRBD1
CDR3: SVLDRGTDTQY

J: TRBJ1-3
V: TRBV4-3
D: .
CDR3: ASSQDLRGNTIY

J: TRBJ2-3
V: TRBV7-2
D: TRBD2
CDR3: ASESGGSADTQY

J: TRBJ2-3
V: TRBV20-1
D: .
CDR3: SGEWATDTQY

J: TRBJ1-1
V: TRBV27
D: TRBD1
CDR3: ASSSGQGYTEAF

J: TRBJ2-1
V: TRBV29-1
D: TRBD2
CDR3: SVGGSGRDYNEQF

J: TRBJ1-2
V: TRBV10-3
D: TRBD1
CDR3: ATTMGGQGDYGYT

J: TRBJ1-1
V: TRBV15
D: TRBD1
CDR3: ATSREFLTGQGDQAF

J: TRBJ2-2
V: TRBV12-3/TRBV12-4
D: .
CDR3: ASMSNRGFAGELF

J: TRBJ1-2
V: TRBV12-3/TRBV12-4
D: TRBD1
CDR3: ASSFATGASDGYT

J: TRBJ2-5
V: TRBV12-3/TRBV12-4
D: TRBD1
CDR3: ASSETDRLRETQY

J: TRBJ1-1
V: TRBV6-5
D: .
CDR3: ASSSPPGVRAAEAF

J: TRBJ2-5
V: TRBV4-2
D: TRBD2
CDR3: ASSQASGGGKETQY

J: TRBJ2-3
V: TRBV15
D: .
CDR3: ATSRTLLLGSTDTQY

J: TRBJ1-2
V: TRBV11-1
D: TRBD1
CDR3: ASSLEGAATPINYGYT

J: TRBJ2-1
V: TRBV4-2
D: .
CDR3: ASSPEVWAEQF

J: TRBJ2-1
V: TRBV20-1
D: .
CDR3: SALIQGEQF

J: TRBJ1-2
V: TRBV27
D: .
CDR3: ASSLFGAGDSNYGYT

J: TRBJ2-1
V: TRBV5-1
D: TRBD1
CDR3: ASSWGQGNEQF

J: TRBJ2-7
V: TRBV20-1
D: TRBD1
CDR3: SARQGAGEQY

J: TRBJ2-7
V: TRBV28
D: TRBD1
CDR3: ASREPGQSYEQY

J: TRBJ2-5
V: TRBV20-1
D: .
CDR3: SAVPSITASQETQY

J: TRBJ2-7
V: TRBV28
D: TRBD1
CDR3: ASSLGTGGVHEQY

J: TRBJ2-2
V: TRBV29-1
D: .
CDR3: SVAGGGNTGELF

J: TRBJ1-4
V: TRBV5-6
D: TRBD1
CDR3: ASSWTGFGNEKLF

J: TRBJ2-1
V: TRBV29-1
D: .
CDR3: SVGLARWNEQF

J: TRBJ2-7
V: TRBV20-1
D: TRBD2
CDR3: SAITSGGAYEQY

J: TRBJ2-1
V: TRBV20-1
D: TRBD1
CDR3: SAAPGTGGQAEQF

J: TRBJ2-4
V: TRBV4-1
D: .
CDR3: ASSQNSGGGLLAKNIQY

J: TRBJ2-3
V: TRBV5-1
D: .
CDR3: ASSFGTLKFTDTQY